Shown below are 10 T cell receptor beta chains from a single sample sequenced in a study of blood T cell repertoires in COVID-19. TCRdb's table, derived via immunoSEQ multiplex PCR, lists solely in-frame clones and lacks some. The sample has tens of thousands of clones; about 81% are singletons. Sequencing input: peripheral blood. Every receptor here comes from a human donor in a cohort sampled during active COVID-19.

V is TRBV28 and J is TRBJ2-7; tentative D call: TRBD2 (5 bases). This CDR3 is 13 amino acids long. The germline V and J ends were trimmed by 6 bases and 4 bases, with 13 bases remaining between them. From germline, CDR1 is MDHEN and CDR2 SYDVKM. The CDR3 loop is CASRSGRGYEQYF. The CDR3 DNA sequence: TGTGCCAGCAGATCAGGCAGAGGGTACGAGCAGTACTTC. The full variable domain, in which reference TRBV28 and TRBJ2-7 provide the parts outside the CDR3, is DVKVTQSSRYLVKRTGEKVFLECVQDMDHENMFWYRQDPGLGLRLIYFSYDVKMKEKGDIPEGYSVSREKKERFSLILESASTNQTSMYLCASRSGRGYEQYFGPGTRLTVT.

CDR3 region: CASSSGQLVQETQYF. The DNA for the CDR3 is TGTGCCAGCAGCTCGGGACAGCTAGTTCAAGAGACCCAGTACTTC. The V call is TRBV5-6, the J call TRBJ2-5, with 7 nucleotides matching TRBD1. The ends lost 3 bases at V and 2 bases at J; junction bases unmatched: 7. This CDR3 comprises 15 residues. Germline loops: CDR1 SGHDT, CDR2 YYEEEE.

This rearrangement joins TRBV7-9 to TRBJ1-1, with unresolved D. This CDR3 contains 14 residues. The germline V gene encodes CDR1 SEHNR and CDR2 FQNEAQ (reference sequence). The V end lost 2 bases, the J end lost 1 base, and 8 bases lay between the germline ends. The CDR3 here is CASSLREGNTEAFF. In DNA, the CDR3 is TGTGCCAGCAGCTTAAGAGAGGGGAACACTGAAGCTTTCTTT. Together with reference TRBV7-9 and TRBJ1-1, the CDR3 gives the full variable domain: DTGVSQNPRHKITKRGQNVTFRCDPISEHNRLYWYRQTLGQGPEFLTYFQNEAQLEKSRLLSDRFSAERPKGSFSTLEIQRTEQGDSAMYLCASSLREGNTEAFFGQGTRLTVV.

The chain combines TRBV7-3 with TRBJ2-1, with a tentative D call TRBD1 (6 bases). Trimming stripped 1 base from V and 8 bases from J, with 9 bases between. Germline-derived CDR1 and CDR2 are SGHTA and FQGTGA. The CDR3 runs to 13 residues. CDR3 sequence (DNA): TGTGCCAGCAGCTTAAGGGGGCGGGATGAGCAGTTCTTC. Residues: CASSLRGRDEQFF.

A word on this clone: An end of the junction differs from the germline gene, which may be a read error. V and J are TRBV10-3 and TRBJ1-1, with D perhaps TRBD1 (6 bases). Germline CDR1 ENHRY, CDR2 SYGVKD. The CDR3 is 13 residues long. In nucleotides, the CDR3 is TGTGCCATCAGTGCCACAGGGAACCCTGAAGCTTTCTTT. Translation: CAISATGNPEAFF.

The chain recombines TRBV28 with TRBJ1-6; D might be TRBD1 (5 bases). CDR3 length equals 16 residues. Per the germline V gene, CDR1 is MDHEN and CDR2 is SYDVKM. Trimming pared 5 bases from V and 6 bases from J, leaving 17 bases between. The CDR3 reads CASSPPGVASNSPLHF. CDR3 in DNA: TGTGCCAGCAGTCCCCCGGGGGTGGCAAGTAATTCACCCCTCCACTTT.

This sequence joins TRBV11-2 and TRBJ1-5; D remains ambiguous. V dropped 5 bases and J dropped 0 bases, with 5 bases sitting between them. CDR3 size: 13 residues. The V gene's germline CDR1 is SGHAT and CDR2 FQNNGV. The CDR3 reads CASSVNSNQPQHF. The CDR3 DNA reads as TGTGCCAGCAGCGTTAATAGCAATCAGCCCCAGCATTTT.

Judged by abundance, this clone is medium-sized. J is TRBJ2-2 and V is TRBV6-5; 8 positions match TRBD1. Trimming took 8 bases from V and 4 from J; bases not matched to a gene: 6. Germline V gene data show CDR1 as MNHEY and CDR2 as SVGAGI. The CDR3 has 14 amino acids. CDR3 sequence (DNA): TGTGCCAGCGTCAGGGGGCCGCTCACCGGGGAGCTGTTTTTT. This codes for CASVRGPLTGELFF.

The CDR3 nucleotides are TGTGCCAGCAGCTTAGCGACTAGCGGTCCCGGGGAGCTGTTTTTT. It specifies CASSLATSGPGELFF. The J gene is TRBJ2-2, the V gene TRBV7-6, with TRBD2 matching over 9 bases. V was clipped by 0 bases and J by 6 bases; unmatched bases: 2. CDR3 size: 15 residues. Germline V CDR1 and CDR2: SGHVS, FNYEAQ.

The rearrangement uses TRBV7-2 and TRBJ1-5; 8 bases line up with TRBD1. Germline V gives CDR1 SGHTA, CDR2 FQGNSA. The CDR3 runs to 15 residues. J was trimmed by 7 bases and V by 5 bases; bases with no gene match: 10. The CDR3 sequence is CASSPDRGLEQPQHF. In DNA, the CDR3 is TGTGCCAGCAGCCCCGACAGGGGCTTAGAGCAGCCCCAGCATTTT.